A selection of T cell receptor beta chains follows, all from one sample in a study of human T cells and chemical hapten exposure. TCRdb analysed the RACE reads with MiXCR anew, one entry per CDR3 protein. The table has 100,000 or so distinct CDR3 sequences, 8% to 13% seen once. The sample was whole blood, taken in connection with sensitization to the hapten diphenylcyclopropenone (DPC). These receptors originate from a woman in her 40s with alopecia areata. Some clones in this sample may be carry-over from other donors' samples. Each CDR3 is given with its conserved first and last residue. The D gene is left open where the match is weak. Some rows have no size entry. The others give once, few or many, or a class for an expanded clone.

CDR3 protein: CASSFPSSRDAFF
CDR3 DNA: TGTGCCAGCAGCTTTCCCTCTTCAAGGGACGCTTTCTTT
J gene: TRBJ1-1
clone size: many
D gene: .
V gene: TRBV7-9

CDR3 protein: CASSGQGAANIQYF
CDR3 DNA: TGTGCCAGCAGCGGACAGGGGGCGGCGAACATTCAGTACTTC
J gene: TRBJ2-4
clone size: few
D gene: TRBD1
V gene: TRBV9

CDR3 protein: CASSVQGKGLGQPQHF
CDR3 DNA: TGTGCCAGCAGTGTACAGGGGAAGGGGCTAGGTCAGCCCCAGCATTTT
J gene: TRBJ1-5
clone size: .
D gene: TRBD1
V gene: TRBV27

CDR3 protein: CSARGPWTSGGGDTQYF
CDR3 DNA: TGCAGTGCTAGAGGCCCCTGGACTAGCGGGGGAGGAGATACGCAGTATTTT
J gene: TRBJ2-3
clone size: .
D gene: TRBD2
V gene: TRBV20-1

CDR3 protein: CSASSGTSGTDEQYF
CDR3 DNA: TGCAGTGCTAGCTCCGGGACTAGCGGGACCGACGAGCAGTACTTC
J gene: TRBJ2-7
clone size: many
D gene: TRBD2
V gene: TRBV20-1

CDR3 protein: CAISGSGGALDEQYF
CDR3 DNA: TGTGCCATCAGTGGTAGCGGGGGGGCCTTGGACGAGCAGTACTTC
J gene: TRBJ2-7
clone size: many
D gene: TRBD2
V gene: TRBV10-3

CDR3 protein: CASSSPGKSDTEAFF
CDR3 DNA: TGCGCCAGCAGCTCCCCGGGGAAATCGGACACTGAAGCTTTCTTT
J gene: TRBJ1-1
clone size: .
D gene: .
V gene: TRBV5-1

CDR3 protein: CASREGSTNTGELFF
CDR3 DNA: TGTGCCAGCAGGGAGGGCTCAACGAACACCGGGGAGCTGTTTTTT
J gene: TRBJ2-2
clone size: many
D gene: .
V gene: TRBV2

CDR3 protein: CASSSGATYNSPLHF
CDR3 DNA: TGTGCCAGCAGCTCCGGAGCTACCTATAATTCACCCCTCCACTTT
J gene: TRBJ1-6
clone size: .
D gene: .
V gene: TRBV5-6

CDR3 protein: CASSAIYEQYF
CDR3 DNA: TGTGCCAGCAGTGCAATCTACGAGCAGTACTTC
J gene: TRBJ2-7
clone size: .
D gene: .
V gene: TRBV2

CDR3 protein: CASSVGGVPEQFF
CDR3 DNA: TGTGCCAGCAGCGTAGGGGGGGTTCCTGAGCAGTTCTTC
J gene: TRBJ2-1
clone size: many
D gene: .
V gene: TRBV9

CDR3 protein: CASSLVPGELFF
CDR3 DNA: TGTGCCAGCAGCTTAGTACCCGGGGAGCTGTTTTTT
J gene: TRBJ2-2
clone size: .
D gene: .
V gene: TRBV7-9

CDR3 protein: CSVEVTKETQYF
CDR3 DNA: TGCAGCGTTGAGGTTACCAAAGAGACCCAGTACTTC
J gene: TRBJ2-5
clone size: medium-sized
D gene: .
V gene: TRBV29-1

CDR3 protein: CASSHRDRDSPLHF
CDR3 DNA: TGCGCCAGCAGCCACCGGGACAGGGATTCACCCCTCCACTTT
J gene: TRBJ1-6
clone size: many
D gene: TRBD1
V gene: TRBV5-1

CDR3 protein: CASSRRARDTGELFF
CDR3 DNA: TGTGCCAGCTCACGGCGCGCCAGGGATACCGGGGAGCTGTTTTTT
J gene: TRBJ2-2
clone size: many
D gene: .
V gene: TRBV18

CDR3 protein: CASSEAGTYSNQPQHF
CDR3 DNA: TGTGCCAGCAGTGAAGCCGGAACATATAGCAATCAGCCCCAGCATTTT
J gene: TRBJ1-5
clone size: few
D gene: .
V gene: TRBV6-1

CDR3 protein: CSARDYRGTGGGEQYF
CDR3 DNA: TGCAGTGCTAGAGATTACCGAGGGACAGGGGGTGGCGAGCAGTACTTC
J gene: TRBJ2-7
clone size: few
D gene: TRBD1
V gene: TRBV20-1

CDR3 protein: CSVRTGRETQYF
CDR3 DNA: TGCAGCGTTCGGACAGGGAGAGAGACCCAGTACTTC
J gene: TRBJ2-5
clone size: few
D gene: TRBD1
V gene: TRBV29-1

CDR3 protein: CAWSVPHGNQPQHF
CDR3 DNA: TGTGCCTGGAGTGTACCACATGGAAATCAGCCCCAGCATTTT
J gene: TRBJ1-5
clone size: many
D gene: .
V gene: TRBV30

CDR3 protein: CSAETGRRTYEQYF
CDR3 DNA: TGCAGTGCTGAAACAGGGCGGCGTACCTACGAGCAGTACTTC
J gene: TRBJ2-7
clone size: .
D gene: .
V gene: TRBV20-1

CDR3 protein: CASSQEEPGPTDTQYF
CDR3 DNA: TGTGCCAGCAGCCAAGAAGAACCCGGGCCAACAGATACGCAGTATTTT
J gene: TRBJ2-3
clone size: few
D gene: .
V gene: TRBV4-2

CDR3 protein: CASSSGTGNEQFF
CDR3 DNA: TGTGCCAGCAGTTCCGGGACAGGGAATGAGCAGTTCTTC
J gene: TRBJ2-1
clone size: few
D gene: TRBD1
V gene: TRBV27

CDR3 protein: CSVVFLTSSLKEQYF
CDR3 DNA: TGCAGCGTTGTCTTTCTAACCTCTTCCCTAAAGGAGCAGTACTTC
J gene: TRBJ2-7
clone size: .
D gene: .
V gene: TRBV29-1

CDR3 protein: CASSLVIAGETQYF
CDR3 DNA: TGTGCCAGCAGCTTGGTTATAGCGGGAGAGACCCAGTACTTC
J gene: TRBJ2-5
clone size: .
D gene: TRBD2
V gene: TRBV5-5

CDR3 protein: CASSRQGAKDEQYF
CDR3 DNA: TGTGCCAGCAGTAGACAGGGGGCCAAGGACGAGCAGTACTTC
J gene: TRBJ2-7
clone size: few
D gene: TRBD1
V gene: TRBV6-1

CDR3 protein: CASSYEGIYEQYF
CDR3 DNA: TGTGCCAGCAGTTACGAGGGAATCTACGAGCAGTACTTC
J gene: TRBJ2-7
clone size: few
D gene: .
V gene: TRBV6-2/TRBV6-3

CDR3 protein: CSSGGAGRTDTQYF
CDR3 DNA: TGCAGCTCCGGGGGGGCAGGCCGCACAGATACGCAGTATTTT
J gene: TRBJ2-3
clone size: few
D gene: TRBD2
V gene: TRBV29-1

CDR3 protein: CASSYSGSFSGNTIYF
CDR3 DNA: TGTGCCAGCAGTTACTCGGGCAGCTTCTCTGGAAACACCATATATTTT
J gene: TRBJ1-3
clone size: .
D gene: .
V gene: TRBV6-5

CDR3 protein: CASSSPPGPGDTEAFF
CDR3 DNA: TGTGCCAGCAGTTCTCCCCCCGGGCCAGGGGACACTGAAGCTTTCTTT
J gene: TRBJ1-1
clone size: .
D gene: .
V gene: TRBV6-2/TRBV6-3

CDR3 protein: CASSPKTGLGEAFF
CDR3 DNA: TGTGCCAGCAGCCCAAAGACAGGATTAGGTGAAGCTTTCTTT
J gene: TRBJ1-1
clone size: .
D gene: .
V gene: TRBV7-3

CDR3 protein: CASSLQRAGVGTDTQYF
CDR3 DNA: TGTGCCAGCAGTTTACAGCGAGCCGGAGTGGGCACAGATACGCAGTATTTT
J gene: TRBJ2-3
clone size: .
D gene: .
V gene: TRBV6-5

CDR3 protein: CASTLGGGNNNEQFF
CDR3 DNA: TGTGCCAGCACCCTTGGCGGGGGGAATAACAATGAGCAGTTCTTC
J gene: TRBJ2-1
clone size: many
D gene: TRBD2
V gene: TRBV6-2/TRBV6-3

CDR3 protein: CASSSRTANYGYTF
CDR3 DNA: TGTGCCAGCAGTTCCCGGACAGCGAACTATGGCTACACCTTC
J gene: TRBJ1-2
clone size: many
D gene: .
V gene: TRBV6-6

CDR3 protein: CASSSIGNTEAFF
CDR3 DNA: TGTGCCAGTAGTTCTATAGGGAACACTGAAGCTTTCTTT
J gene: TRBJ1-1
clone size: few
D gene: .
V gene: TRBV19

CDR3 protein: CASAGQGGQPQHF
CDR3 DNA: TGTGCCAGCGCCGGGCAGGGGGGTCAGCCCCAGCATTTT
J gene: TRBJ1-5
clone size: .
D gene: TRBD1
V gene: TRBV4-2

CDR3 protein: CATSRGPEYNEQFF
CDR3 DNA: TGTGCCACCAGCAGAGGCCCGGAGTACAATGAGCAGTTCTTC
J gene: TRBJ2-1
clone size: .
D gene: .
V gene: TRBV15

CDR3 protein: CASTEARGRTYNEQFF
CDR3 DNA: TGTGCCAGTACTGAAGCCAGGGGACGGACCTACAATGAGCAGTTCTTC
J gene: TRBJ2-1
clone size: few
D gene: .
V gene: TRBV19

CDR3 protein: CATSALGGELFF
CDR3 DNA: TGTGCCACCAGTGCCCTTGGAGGGGAGCTGTTTTTT
J gene: TRBJ2-2
clone size: many
D gene: .
V gene: TRBV24-1

CDR3 protein: CASSNPPPVDRVGQETQYF
CDR3 DNA: TGTGCCAGCAGCAACCCCCCGCCTGTCGACAGGGTGGGCCAAGAGACCCAGTACTTC
J gene: TRBJ2-5
clone size: many
D gene: .
V gene: TRBV21-1

CDR3 protein: CASSLGGAHQPQHF
CDR3 DNA: TGTGCCAGCAGTTTAGGGGGGGCCCATCAGCCCCAGCATTTT
J gene: TRBJ1-5
clone size: .
D gene: .
V gene: TRBV28

CDR3 protein: CASSRTKNIQYF
CDR3 DNA: TGTGCCAGCAGTAGGACTAAAAACATTCAGTACTTC
J gene: TRBJ2-4
clone size: many
D gene: .
V gene: TRBV28

CDR3 protein: CASSLRGVGPYNEQFF
CDR3 DNA: TGTGCCAGCAGCTTAAGGGGGGTAGGGCCTTACAATGAGCAGTTCTTC
J gene: TRBJ2-1
clone size: few
D gene: .
V gene: TRBV11-2

CDR3 protein: CASNGVSDTQYF
CDR3 DNA: TGTGCCAGCAACGGGGTGTCAGATACGCAGTATTTT
J gene: TRBJ2-3
clone size: few
D gene: .
V gene: TRBV6-5

CDR3 protein: CASSPGDRVSYEQYF
CDR3 DNA: TGTGCCAGCAGCCCTGGGGACAGGGTCTCCTACGAGCAGTACTTC
J gene: TRBJ2-7
clone size: .
D gene: TRBD1
V gene: TRBV11-3